The text below deals with one T cell receptor beta chain. V lost 0 bases, J lost 7 bases, and 8 bases stayed unmatched. Germline V gene sequence: CDR1 SGHRS, CDR2 YFSETQ. The CDR3 has 16 residues. This record comes from a study of OX40 agonist ivuxolimab in advanced cancers. Turning to the study itself: An anti-OX40 (CD134) antibody with agonistic activity, ivuxolimab, was administered to patients. Among those treated, three patients had partial responses, one with hepatocellular carcinoma and two with cutaneous melanoma.

Assay used: immunoSEQ multiplex PCR; TCRdb lists only in-frame clones, some missing. Here the sample spans roughly 28,000 clones, 75% to 85% being singletons. The source material was CD4+ or CD8+ T cells sorted from blood, sampled in a trial of the OX40 agonist ivuxolimab. This receptor was identified in an adult with an advanced solid tumor such as melanoma, head and neck, liver or kidney cancer. V usage is TRBV5-1 and J usage is TRBJ2-1, with 9 nucleotides matching TRBD1. CDR3 sequence: CASSLARGQGWNEQFF. CDR3 coding DNA: TGCGCCAGCAGCTTGGCCCGTGGACAGGGGTGGAATGAGCAGTTCTTC.